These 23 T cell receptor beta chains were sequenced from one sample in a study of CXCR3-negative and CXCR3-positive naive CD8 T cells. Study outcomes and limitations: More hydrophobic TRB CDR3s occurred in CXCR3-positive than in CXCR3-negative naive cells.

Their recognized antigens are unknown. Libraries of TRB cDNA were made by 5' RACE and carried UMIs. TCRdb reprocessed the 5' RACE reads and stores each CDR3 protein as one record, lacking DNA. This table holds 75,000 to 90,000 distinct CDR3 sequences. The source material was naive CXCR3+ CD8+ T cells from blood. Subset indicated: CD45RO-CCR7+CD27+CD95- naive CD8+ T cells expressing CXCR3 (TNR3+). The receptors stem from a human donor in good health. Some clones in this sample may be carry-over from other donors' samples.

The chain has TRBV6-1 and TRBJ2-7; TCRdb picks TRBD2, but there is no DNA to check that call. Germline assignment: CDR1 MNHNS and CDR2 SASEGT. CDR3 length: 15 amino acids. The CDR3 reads CASKEGEGGSYEQYF.

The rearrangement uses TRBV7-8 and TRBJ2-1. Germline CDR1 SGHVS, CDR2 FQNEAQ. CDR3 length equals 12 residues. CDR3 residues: CASSFAGNEQFF.

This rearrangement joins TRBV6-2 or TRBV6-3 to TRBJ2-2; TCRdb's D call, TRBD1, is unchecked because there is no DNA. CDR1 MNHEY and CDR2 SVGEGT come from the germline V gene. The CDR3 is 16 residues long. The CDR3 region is CASTFSETGGNGELFF.

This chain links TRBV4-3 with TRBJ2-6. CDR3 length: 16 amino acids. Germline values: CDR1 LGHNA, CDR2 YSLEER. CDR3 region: CASSQDGGAGANVLTF.

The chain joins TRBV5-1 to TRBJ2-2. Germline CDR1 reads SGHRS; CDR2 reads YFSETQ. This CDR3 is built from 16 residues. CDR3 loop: CASSLVLSVNTGELFF.

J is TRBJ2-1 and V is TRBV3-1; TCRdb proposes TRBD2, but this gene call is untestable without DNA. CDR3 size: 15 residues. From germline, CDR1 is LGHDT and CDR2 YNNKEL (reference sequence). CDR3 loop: CASSQDGGAWNEQFF.

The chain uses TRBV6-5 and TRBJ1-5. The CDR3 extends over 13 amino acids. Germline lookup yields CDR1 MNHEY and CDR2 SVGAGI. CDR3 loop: CASSYGSVAPQHF.

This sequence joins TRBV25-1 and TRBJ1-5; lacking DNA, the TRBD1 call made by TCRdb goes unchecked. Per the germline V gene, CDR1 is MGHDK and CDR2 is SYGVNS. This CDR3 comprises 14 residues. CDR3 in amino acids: CASSAWDSNQPQHF. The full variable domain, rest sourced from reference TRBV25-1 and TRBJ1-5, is EADIYQTPRYLVIGTGKKITLECSQTMGHDKMYWYQQDPGMELHLIHYSYGVNSTEKGDLSSESTVSRIRTEHFPLTLESARPSHTSQYLCASSAWDSNQPQHFGDGTRLSIL.

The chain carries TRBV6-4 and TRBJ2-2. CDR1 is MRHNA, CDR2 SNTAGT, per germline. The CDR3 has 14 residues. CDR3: CASSDGGNTGELFF.

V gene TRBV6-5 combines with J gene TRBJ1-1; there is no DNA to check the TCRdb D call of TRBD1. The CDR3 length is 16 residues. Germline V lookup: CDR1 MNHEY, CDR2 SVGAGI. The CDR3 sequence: CASSYSMARPNTEAFF.

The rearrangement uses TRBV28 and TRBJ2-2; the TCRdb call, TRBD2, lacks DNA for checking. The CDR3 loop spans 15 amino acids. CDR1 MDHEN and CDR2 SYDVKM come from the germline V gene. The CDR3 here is CASSTGTSFAGELFF.

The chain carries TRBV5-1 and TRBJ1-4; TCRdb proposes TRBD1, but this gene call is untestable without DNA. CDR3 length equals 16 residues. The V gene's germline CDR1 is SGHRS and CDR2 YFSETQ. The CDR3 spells CASSIGTAPGNEKLFF.

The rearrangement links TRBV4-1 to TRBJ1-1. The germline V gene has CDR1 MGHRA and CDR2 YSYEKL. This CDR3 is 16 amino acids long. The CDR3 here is CASSQDFSLLNTEAFF.

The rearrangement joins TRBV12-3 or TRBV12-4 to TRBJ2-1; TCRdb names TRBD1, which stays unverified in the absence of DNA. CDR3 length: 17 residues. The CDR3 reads CASSLIDRDGRGNEQFF.

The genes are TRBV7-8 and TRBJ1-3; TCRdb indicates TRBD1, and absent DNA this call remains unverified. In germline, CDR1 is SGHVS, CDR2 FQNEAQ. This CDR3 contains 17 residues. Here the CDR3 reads CASSITGTPRSGNTIYF.

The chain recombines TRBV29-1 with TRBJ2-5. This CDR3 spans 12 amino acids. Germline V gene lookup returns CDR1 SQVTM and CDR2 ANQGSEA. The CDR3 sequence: CSVEGLGETQYF.

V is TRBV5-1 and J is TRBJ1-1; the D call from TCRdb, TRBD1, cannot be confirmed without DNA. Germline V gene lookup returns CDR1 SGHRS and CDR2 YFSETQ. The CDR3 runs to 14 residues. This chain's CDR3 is CASSPGRTQTEAFF.

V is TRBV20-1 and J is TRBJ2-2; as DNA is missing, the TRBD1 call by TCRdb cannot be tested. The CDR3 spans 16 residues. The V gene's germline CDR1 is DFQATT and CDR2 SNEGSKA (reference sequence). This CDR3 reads CSARWTGEANTGELFF.

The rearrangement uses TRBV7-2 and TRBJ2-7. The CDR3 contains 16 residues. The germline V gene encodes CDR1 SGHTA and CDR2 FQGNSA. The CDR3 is CASSSRKGLAVYEQYF. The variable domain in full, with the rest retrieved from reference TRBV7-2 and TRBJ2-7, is GAGVSQSPSNKVTEKGKDVELRCDPISGHTALYWYRQSLGQGLEFLIYFQGNSAPDKSGLPSDRFSAERTGGSVSTLTIQRTQQEDSAVYLCASSSRKGLAVYEQYFGPGTRLTVT.

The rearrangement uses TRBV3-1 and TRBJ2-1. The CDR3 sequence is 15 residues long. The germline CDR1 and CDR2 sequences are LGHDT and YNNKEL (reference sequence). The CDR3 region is CASSSPGSSYNEQFF.

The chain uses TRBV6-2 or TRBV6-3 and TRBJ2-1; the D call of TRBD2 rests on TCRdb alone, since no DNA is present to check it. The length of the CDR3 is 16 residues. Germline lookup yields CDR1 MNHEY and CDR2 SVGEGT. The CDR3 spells CASSYSASGPYNEQFF.

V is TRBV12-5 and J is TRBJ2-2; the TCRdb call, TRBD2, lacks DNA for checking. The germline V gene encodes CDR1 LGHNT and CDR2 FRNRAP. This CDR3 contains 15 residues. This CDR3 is CASPAGLAGTGELFF.

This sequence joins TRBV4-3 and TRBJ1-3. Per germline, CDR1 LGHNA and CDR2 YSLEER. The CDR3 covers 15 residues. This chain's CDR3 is CASSQGYGPGNTIYF.